The 17 T cell receptor beta chains listed next were all sequenced from one sample in a study of T cells in Graves' hyperthyroidism and ophthalmopathy. RNA transcripts were the template for amplifying TCR beta CDR3 regions. A set of HTBI primers served as the primers for a first-round RT-PCR of the TCR CDR3. TCRdb passed the multiplex PCR reads through MiXCR, listing each CDR3 protein once. The table shows 500,000 to 600,000 distinct CDR3 sequences, with about half occurring only once. The source material was peripheral blood or thyroid tissue (not recorded which). These receptors originate from an adult woman with Graves' disease, either hyperthyroidism or ophthalmopathy (not recorded which).

This clonotype was detected ten times or more. The chain is built from TRBV7-2 and TRBJ1-1, with D possibly being TRBD1 (5 bases). This CDR3 is built from 12 residues. Trimming left V 4 bases short and J 5 bases short, with 8 bases between. CDR1 SGHTA and CDR2 FQGNSA come from the germline V gene. CDR3 coding DNA: TGTGCCAGCAGCTGGGACTATACTGAAGCTTTCTTT. It translates to CASSWDYTEAFF.

The rearrangement joins TRBV11-2 to TRBJ1-2, with 7 bases identical to TRBD1. The length of the CDR3 is 16 residues. Unmatched junction bases numbered 12, after V lost 6 bases and J lost 2 bases. From germline, CDR1 is SGHAT and CDR2 FQNNGV. The CDR3 nucleotides read TGTGCCAGCAGTTCACGGTTGACAGGGTTCAACTATGGCTACACCTTC. Protein: CASSSRLTGFNYGYTF.

This chain links TRBV2 with TRBJ2-7; D is unclear. The V gene lost 4 bases and the J gene lost 2 bases, with 12 bases spanning the gap. CDR1 SNHLY and CDR2 FYNNEI come from the germline V gene. The CDR3 spans 14 residues. The CDR3 coding sequence is TGTGCCAGCAGTGGTCCCGGCGGACCCTACGAGCAGTACTTC. Translating gives CASSGPGGPYEQYF.

Many counts were recorded for this clonotype. The chain recombines TRBV13 with TRBJ2-5; D assignment may be TRBD1 or TRBD2 (5 bases each). V lost 4 bases and J 3 bases, leaving 12 bases between the germline ends. The CDR3 spans 14 residues. The V gene's germline CDR1 is PRHDT and CDR2 FYEKMQ (reference sequence). Written as DNA, the CDR3 is TGTGCCAGCAGCTCTGTCCGGGACGAAGAGACCCAGTACTTC. Translating gives CASSSVRDEETQYF.

This clonotype was counted at least ten times. This chain connects TRBV12-3 or TRBV12-4 to TRBJ1-1; D perhaps matches TRBD1 (6 bases). The CDR3 has 15 residues. V gave up 2 bases and J gave up 1 base, with 11 bases separating them. The CDR3 region has the DNA TGTGCCAGCAGTTTACGGGGGCGCGGGAACACTGAAGCTTTCTTT. This encodes CASSLRGRGNTEAFF.

The gene calls are TRBV24-1 and TRBJ2-5, with D perhaps matching TRBD2 (5 bases). Germline CDR1 reads KGHDR; CDR2 reads SFDVKD. The CDR3 spans 15 residues. The V end was cut by 4 bases, the J end by 3 bases, with 14 bases between. CDR3 bases: TGTGCCACCAGTGACACATCGCTCGGGAAAGAGACCCAGTACTTC. This encodes CATSDTSLGKETQYF.

This clonotype came up many times. This chain connects TRBV12-3 or TRBV12-4 to TRBJ1-1; D may be TRBD1 (5 bases). The V and J ends lost 4 bases and 11 bases respectively, with 14 bases between them. This CDR3 region has 12 residues. Here the CDR3 DNA reads TGTGCCAGCAGTTCGGGACGACTGGGGGCTTTCTTT. It codes for CASSSGRLGAFF.

This clonotype appeared many times. The chain employs TRBV6-5 and TRBJ1-5; D remains unclear. With 0 bases removed from V and 6 bases from J, the gap between germline ends came to 9 bases. This CDR3 is built from 14 residues. Germline assignment: CDR1 MNHEY and CDR2 SVGAGI. The CDR3 DNA follows: TGTGCCAGCAGTTACTCCCCAACGGCTCAGCCCCAGCATTTT. Protein: CASSYSPTAQPQHF.

The V call is TRBV7-9, the J call TRBJ1-2; 7 nucleotides line up with TRBD1. The CDR3 has 15 amino acids. From germline, CDR1 is SEHNR and CDR2 FQNEAQ (reference sequence). V lost 5 bases to trimming and J lost 4 bases; unmatched junction nucleotides: 10. CDR3: CASSPGGQLSYGYTF. The CDR3, as DNA: TGTGCCAGCAGCCCCGGGGGACAGCTATCCTATGGCTACACCTTC.

The rearrangement links TRBV7-6 to TRBJ1-4; 7 bases map to TRBD1. J was trimmed by 6 bases and V by 5 bases; bases with no gene match: 9. Germline loops: CDR1 SGHVS, CDR2 FNYEAQ. The CDR3 covers 15 residues. The CDR3 DNA follows: TGTGCCAGCAGCAACCCACAGGGGAGGCATGAAAAACTGTTTTTT. The encoded protein is CASSNPQGRHEKLFF.

The gene calls are TRBV10-3 and TRBJ2-5; 10 nucleotides agree with TRBD2. The junction had 7 bases not matched to a gene; V was cut back by 6 bases and J by 3 bases. The CDR3 spans 15 residues. Germline V gene data show CDR1 as ENHRY and CDR2 as SYGVKD. The CDR3 reads CAISLAGTSEETQYF. The CDR3 bases are TGTGCCATCAGCTTGGCCGGGACTAGCGAAGAGACCCAGTACTTC.

The chain combines TRBV7-8 with TRBJ1-3, with D possibly matching TRBD1 (5 bases). Trimming took off 0 bases at V and 8 bases at J, with 8 bases between the two ends. Germline lookup yields CDR1 SGHVS and CDR2 FQNEAQ. This CDR3 spans 13 amino acids. The CDR3 loop reads CASSLAGGYTIYF. The DNA of the CDR3 is TGTGCCAGCAGCTTAGCCGGGGGATACACCATATATTTT. Variable domain in full (rest from reference TRBV7-8 and TRBJ1-3): GAGVSQSPRYKVAKRGQDVALRCDPISGHVSLFWYQQALGQGPEFLTYFQNEAQLDKSGLPSDRFFAERPEGSVSTLKIQRTQQEDSAVYLCASSLAGGYTIYFGEGSWLTVV.

J is TRBJ1-4 and V is TRBV3-1; the D gene is possibly TRBD1 (5 bases). V lost 1 base to trimming and J lost 2 bases, with 8 bases between them. CDR1 is LGHDT, CDR2 YNNKEL, per germline (reference sequence). The CDR3 consists of 15 residues. The CDR3 DNA follows: TGTGCCAGCAGCCAAGGGGGGACCACTAATGAAAAACTGTTTTTT. It codes for CASSQGGTTNEKLFF.

This clonotype was counted ten times or more. The chain employs TRBV20-1 and TRBJ1-2; D gene uncertain. Germline-derived CDR1 and CDR2 are DFQATT and SNEGSKA (reference sequence). The V end was cut by 3 bases, the J end by 0 bases, with 17 bases between. The CDR3 runs to 16 residues. CDR3 DNA sequence: TGCAGTGCTAGGCGGGGAGGACCAATAGCTAACTATGGCTACACCTTC. Its translation is CSARRGGPIANYGYTF.

This clonotype has at least ten counts. The rearrangement joins TRBV6-6 to TRBJ1-5; D is possibly TRBD1 (5 bases). CDR3 length: 13 residues. V was trimmed by 4 bases and J by 6 bases, leaving 10 bases between them. Per germline, CDR1 MNHNY and CDR2 SVGAGI (reference sequence). The CDR3 spells CASSLFRVQPQHF. The CDR3 DNA sequence: TGTGCCAGCAGTTTATTCAGGGTTCAGCCCCAGCATTTT.

There are a few counts of this clonotype. V and J are TRBV24-1 and TRBJ1-2, with a weak D call TRBD1 (5 bases). Germline V gene sequence: CDR1 KGHDR, CDR2 SFDVKD. Trimming shortened V by 9 bases and J by 4 bases, and 11 bases separated the two germline ends. This CDR3 region has 12 residues. Here the CDR3 DNA reads TGTGCCACCGAGGGGACCGGCTATGGCTACACCTTC. Its translation: CATEGTGYGYTF.

The CDR3 nucleotides read TGTGCCAGCAGCCAGTTGGGACAGGGGACCTACGAGCAGTACTTC. Translation: CASSQLGQGTYEQYF. J is TRBJ2-7 and V is TRBV27; TRBD1 matches 10 bases. After removal of 6 bases from V and 2 bases from J, the junction contained 7 bases not matched to a gene. The CDR3 has 15 amino acids. Germline V gene lookup returns CDR1 MNHEY and CDR2 SMNVEV (reference sequence).